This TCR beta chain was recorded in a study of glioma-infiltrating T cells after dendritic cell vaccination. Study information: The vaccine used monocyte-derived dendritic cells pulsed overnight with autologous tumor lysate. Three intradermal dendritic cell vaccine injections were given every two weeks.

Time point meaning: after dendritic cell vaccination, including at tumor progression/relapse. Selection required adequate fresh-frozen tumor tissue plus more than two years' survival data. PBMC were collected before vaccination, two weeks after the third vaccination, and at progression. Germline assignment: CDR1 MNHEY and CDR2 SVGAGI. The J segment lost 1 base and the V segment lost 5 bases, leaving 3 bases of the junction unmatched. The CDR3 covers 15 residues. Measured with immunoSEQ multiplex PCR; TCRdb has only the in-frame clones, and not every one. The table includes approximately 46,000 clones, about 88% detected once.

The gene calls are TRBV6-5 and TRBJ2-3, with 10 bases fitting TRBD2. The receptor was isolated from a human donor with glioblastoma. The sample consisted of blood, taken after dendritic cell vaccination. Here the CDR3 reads CASSAGTSGTDTQYF. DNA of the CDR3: TGTGCCAGCAGTGCCGGGACTAGCGGCACAGATACGCAGTATTTT.